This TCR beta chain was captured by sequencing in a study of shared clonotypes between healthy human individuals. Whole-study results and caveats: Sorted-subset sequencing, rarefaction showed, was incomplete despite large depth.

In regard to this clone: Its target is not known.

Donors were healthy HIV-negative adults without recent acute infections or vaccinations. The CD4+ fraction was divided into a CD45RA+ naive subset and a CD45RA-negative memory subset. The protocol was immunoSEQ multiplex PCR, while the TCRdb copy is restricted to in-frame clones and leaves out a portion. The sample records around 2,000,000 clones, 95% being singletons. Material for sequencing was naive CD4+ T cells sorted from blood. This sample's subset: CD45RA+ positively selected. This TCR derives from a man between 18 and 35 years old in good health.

The CDR3 protein is CASSYSGVLDLGQAFF. CDR3 in DNA: TGTGCCAGCAGTTACTCGGGGGTATTAGATCTAGGACAAGCTTTCTTT. J is TRBJ1-1 and V is TRBV6-5; the D gene is possibly TRBD1 (5 bases). Germline V gene lookup returns CDR1 MNHEY and CDR2 SVGAGI. The germline V and J ends were trimmed by 0 bases and 9 bases, with 20 bases remaining between them. The CDR3 runs to 16 residues.